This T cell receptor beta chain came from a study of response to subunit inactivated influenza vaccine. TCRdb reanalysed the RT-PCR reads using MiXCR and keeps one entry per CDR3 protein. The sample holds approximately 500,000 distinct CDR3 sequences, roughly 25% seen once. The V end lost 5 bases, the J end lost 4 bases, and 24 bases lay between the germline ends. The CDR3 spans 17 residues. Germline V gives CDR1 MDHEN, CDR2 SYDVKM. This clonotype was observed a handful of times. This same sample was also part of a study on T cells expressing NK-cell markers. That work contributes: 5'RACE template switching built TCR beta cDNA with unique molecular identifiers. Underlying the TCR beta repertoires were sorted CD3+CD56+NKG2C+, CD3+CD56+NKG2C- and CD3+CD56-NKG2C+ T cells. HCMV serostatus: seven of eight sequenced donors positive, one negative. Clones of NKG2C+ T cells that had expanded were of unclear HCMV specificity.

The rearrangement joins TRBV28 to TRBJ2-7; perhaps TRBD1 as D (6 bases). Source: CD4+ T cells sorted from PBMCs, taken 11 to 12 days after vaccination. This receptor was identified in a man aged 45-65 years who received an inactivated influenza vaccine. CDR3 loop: CASSPTPYRVLDYEQYF. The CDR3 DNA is TGTGCCAGCAGTCCCACACCTTACAGGGTTTTAGATTACGAGCAGTACTTC.